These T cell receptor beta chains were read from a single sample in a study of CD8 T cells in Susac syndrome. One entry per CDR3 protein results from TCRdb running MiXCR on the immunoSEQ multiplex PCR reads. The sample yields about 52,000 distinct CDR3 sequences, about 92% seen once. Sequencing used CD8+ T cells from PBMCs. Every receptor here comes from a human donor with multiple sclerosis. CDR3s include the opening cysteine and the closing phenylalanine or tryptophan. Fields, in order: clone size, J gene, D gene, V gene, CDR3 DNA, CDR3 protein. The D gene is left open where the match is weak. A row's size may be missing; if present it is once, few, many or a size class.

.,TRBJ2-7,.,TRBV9,TGTGCCAGCAGCGTAGGGGGAGGGGGCGAGCAGTACTTC,CASSVGGGGEQYF
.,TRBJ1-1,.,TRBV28,TGTGCCAGCAGTTTCGTCGAGGGGAACACTGAAGCTTTCTTT,CASSFVEGNTEAFF
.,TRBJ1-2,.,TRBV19,TGTGCCAGTAGTATATTTCCGGGATCGCACTATGGCTACACCTTC,CASSIFPGSHYGYTF
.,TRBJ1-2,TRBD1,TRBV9,TGTGCCAGCAGCCCCCGGGACAGGGGCTATGGCTACACCTTC,CASSPRDRGYGYTF
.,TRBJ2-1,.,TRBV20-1,TGCAGTGCCAGGGGTTTCCTAGCTGTGGATGAGCAGTTCTTC,CSARGFLAVDEQFF
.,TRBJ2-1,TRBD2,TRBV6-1,TGTGCCAGCAGGTGGACTAGCGGCTACAATGAGCAGTTCTTC,CASRWTSGYNEQFF
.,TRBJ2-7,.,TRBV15,TGTGCCACCAGCAGAGTTGGGACCGGGAGTGACGAGCAGTACTTC,CATSRVGTGSDEQYF
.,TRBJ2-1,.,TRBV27,TGTGCCAGCAGTCAAGGTCTCCACAATGAGCAGTTCTTC,CASSQGLHNEQFF
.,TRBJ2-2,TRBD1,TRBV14,TGTGCCAGCAGCACTTATCTCAGGGGGACCGGGGAGCTGTTTTTT,CASSTYLRGTGELFF
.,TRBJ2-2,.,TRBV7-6,TGTGCCAGCAGCTCCGGGACGGCGAACACCGGGGAGCTGTTTTTT,CASSSGTANTGELFF
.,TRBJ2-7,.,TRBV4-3,TGCGCCAGCAGCCAAGGGCCCTCGGGGCAAATCTACGAGCAGTACTTC,CASSQGPSGQIYEQYF
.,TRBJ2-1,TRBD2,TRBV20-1,TGCAGTGCTAGAGACTCAGAAGCGGGGGACTACAATGAGCAGTTCTTC,CSARDSEAGDYNEQFF
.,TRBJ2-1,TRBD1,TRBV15,TGTGCCACCAGCGGCCCCCGGGACAGGACAATGAACTCGGACAATGAGCAGTTCTTC,CATSGPRDRTMNSDNEQFF
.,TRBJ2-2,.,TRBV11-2,TGTGCCAGCAGCTTAGTGGTATTCACCGGGGAGCTGTTTTTT,CASSLVVFTGELFF
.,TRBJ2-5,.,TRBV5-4,TGTGCCAGCACCAAACCCGAAGAGACCCAGTACTTC,CASTKPEETQYF
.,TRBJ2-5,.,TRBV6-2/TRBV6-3,TGTGCCAGCACTGACGGAGGGCAGGTGACACTCCAAGAGACCCAGTACTTC,CASTDGGQVTLQETQYF
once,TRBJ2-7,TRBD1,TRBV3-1,TGTGCCAGCCAGGGGGCTAGATCCTACGAGCAGTACTTC,CASQGARSYEQYF
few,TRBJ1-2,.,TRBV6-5,TGTGCCAGCAGTTACAGTCAGTTCTATGGCTACACCTTC,CASSYSQFYGYTF
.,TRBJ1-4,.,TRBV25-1,TGTGCCAGCAGTGCATCGGGGAGGGTCGGTGAAAAACTGTTTTTT,CASSASGRVGEKLFF
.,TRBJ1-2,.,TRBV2,TGTGCCAGCAGTGAATGGTCAGGCCGAAACTATGGCTACACCTTC,CASSEWSGRNYGYTF
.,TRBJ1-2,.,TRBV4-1,TGCGCCAGCAGCCAAACCACCCGGGATATCTACACCTTC,CASSQTTRDIYTF
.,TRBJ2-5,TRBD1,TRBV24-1,TGTGCCACCAGTGATCCCGGACAGGAACTAGGGGAGACCCAGTACTTC,CATSDPGQELGETQYF
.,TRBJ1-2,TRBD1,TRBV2,TGTGCCAGCAGTACGACAGGGGATGTCTATGGCTACACCTTC,CASSTTGDVYGYTF
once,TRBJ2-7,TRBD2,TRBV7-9,TGTGCCAGCAGCTCCTCCGAGCGGGGGGTTTACGAGCAGTACTTC,CASSSSERGVYEQYF